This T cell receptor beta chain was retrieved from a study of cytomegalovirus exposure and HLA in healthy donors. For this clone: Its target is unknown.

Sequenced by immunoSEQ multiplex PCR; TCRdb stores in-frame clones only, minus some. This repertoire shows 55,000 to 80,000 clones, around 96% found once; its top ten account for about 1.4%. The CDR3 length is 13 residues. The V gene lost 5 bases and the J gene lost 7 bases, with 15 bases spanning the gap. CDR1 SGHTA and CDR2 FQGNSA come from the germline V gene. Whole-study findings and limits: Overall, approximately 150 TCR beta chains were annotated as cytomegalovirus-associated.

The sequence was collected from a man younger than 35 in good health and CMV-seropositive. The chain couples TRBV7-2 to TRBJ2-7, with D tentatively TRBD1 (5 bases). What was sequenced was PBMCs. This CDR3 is CASSPDPDREQYF. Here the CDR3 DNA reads TGTGCCAGCAGCCCTGACCCCGACAGAGAGCAGTACTTC.